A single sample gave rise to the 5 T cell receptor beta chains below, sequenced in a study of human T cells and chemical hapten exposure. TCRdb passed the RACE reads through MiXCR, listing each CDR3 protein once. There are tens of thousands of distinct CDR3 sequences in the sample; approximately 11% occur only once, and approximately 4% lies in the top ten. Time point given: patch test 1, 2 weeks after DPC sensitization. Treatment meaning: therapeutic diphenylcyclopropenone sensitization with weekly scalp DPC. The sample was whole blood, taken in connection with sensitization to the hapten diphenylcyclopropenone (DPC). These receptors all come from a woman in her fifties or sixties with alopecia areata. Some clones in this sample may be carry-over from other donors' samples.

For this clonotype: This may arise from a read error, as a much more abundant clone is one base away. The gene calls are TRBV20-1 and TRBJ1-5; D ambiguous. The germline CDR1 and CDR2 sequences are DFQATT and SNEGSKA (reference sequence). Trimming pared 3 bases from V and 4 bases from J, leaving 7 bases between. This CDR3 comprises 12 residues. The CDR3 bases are TGCAGTGCTAGTACCGGGAATCAGCCCCAGCATTTT. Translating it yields CSASTGNQPQHF.

The CDR3 sequence: CASILGLYNEQFF. CDR3 in DNA: TGTGCCAGCATCTTGGGACTTTACAATGAGCAGTTCTTC. The chain is built from TRBV2 and TRBJ2-1; D possibly corresponds to TRBD2 (6 bases). With 7 bases removed from V and 4 bases from J, the gap between germline ends came to 11 bases. The CDR3 length is 13 residues. Germline values: CDR1 SNHLY, CDR2 FYNNEI.

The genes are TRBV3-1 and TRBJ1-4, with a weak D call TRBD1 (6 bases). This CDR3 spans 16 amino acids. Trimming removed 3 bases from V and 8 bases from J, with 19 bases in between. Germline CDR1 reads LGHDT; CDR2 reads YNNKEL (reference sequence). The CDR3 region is CASSQVTGNRGEKLFF. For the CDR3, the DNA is TGTGCCAGCAGCCAGGTTACAGGGAATAGGGGAGAAAAACTGTTTTTT.

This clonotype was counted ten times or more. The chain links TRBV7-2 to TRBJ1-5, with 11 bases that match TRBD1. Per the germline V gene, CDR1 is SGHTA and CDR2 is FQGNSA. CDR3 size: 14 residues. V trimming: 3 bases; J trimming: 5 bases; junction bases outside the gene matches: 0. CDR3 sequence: CASSLGQGDQPQHF. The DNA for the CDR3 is TGTGCCAGCAGCTTGGGACAGGGGGATCAGCCCCAGCATTTT.

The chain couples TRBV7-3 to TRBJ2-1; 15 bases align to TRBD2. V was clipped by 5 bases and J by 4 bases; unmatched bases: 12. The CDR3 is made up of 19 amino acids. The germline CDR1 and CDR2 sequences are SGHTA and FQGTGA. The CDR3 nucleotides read TGTGCCAGCAGCGCGAACCCCGGGACTAGCGGGGGGTCGTACAATGAGCAGTTCTTC. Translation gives CASSANPGTSGGSYNEQFF.